The TCR beta chain under discussion was sequenced for a study of blood T cells in healthy people across ages. Study-level points and caveats: Age showed a roughly linear inverse relationship with TCR beta diversity per million T cells. There was a strong correlation between TCR beta diversity and naive T cell percentage. Any conclusive comparison of naive versus antigen-experienced cells was prevented by using unsorted PBMCs. When set beside aged donors, long-lived donors presented more naive CD4+ cells and higher diversity.

CDR1 is MNHNS and CDR2 is SASEGT in the germline V gene. The CDR3 is 14 amino acids. V dropped 2 bases and J dropped 4 bases, with 11 bases sitting between them. This clonotype was detected only a few times. The antigen is not known. Primers used in a second PCR of roughly 6 to 11 cycles were a sample-barcoded 5' primer and a J-beta primer mix. TCRdb called the 5' RACE reads again in MiXCR, with one record for every CDR3 protein. The sample has more than 800,000 distinct CDR3 sequences, 35% to 55% seen once. The clonotype was recovered from a woman aged 55-75 years in good health. Material for sequencing was blood. The chain is built from TRBV6-1 and TRBJ1-2; D uncertain. CDR3 coding DNA: TGTGCCAGCAGTGAAAACCGGGGTGCCTATGGCTACACCTTC. Protein: CASSENRGAYGYTF.